A single sample is the source of the 3 T cell receptor beta chains below, sequenced in a study of T cell changes during pregnancy in multiple sclerosis. Data came from immunoSEQ multiplex PCR; TCRdb stores just in-frame clones and leaves some out. The sample has fewer than 60,000 clones; roughly 91% are singletons. The sequenced sample was peripheral blood, obtained in the third trimester of pregnancy. The source of these receptors is a female donor in good health, enrolled as a control in a pregnancy study.

The chain is built from TRBV4-3 and TRBJ1-2, with a possible D match to TRBD1 (5 bases). This CDR3 is built from 12 residues. Germline lookup yields CDR1 LGHNA and CDR2 YSLEER. Trimming took 4 bases from V and 3 from J, leaving 6 bases between them. CDR3 coding DNA: TGCGCCAGCAGCCCGGGGGACTATGGCTACACCTTC. This sequence encodes CASSPGDYGYTF.

V and J are TRBV6-1 and TRBJ1-5, with TRBD1 matching over 7 bases. J lost 0 bases, V lost 5 bases, and 4 bases had no gene match. There are 15 residues in the CDR3. Per germline, CDR1 MNHNS and CDR2 SASEGT. The CDR3, as DNA: TGTGCCAGCAGTACACAGGGGATTAGCAATCAGCCCCAGCATTTT. Its translation: CASSTQGISNQPQHF.

V usage is TRBV7-9 and J usage is TRBJ1-5; D is unclear. The CDR3 sequence is 13 residues long. V gave up 5 bases and J gave up 7 bases, with 12 bases separating them. Germline V CDR1 and CDR2: SEHNR, FQNEAQ (reference sequence). CDR3 nucleotides: TGTGCCAGCAGCCAGGCCGGAAGGCAGCCCCAGCATTTT. This translates into CASSQAGRQPQHF.